This T cell receptor beta chain was found in a study of control samples from healthy donors and cancer patients. Here immunoSEQ multiplex PCR was the method, and the copy in TCRdb shows in-frame clones only, minus some. The data hold about 410,000 clones, with approximately 90% observed a single time. The CDR3 loop spans 14 amino acids. Trimming pared 6 bases from V and 6 bases from J, leaving 14 bases between. Looked up from germline, CDR1 is MRHNA and CDR2 is SNTAGT. The sequence came from a man aged 35-49 years with head and neck cancer. The sample taken for sequencing was PBMCs. This sequence joins TRBV6-4 and TRBJ2-2; possibly TRBD1 for D (6 bases). CDR3 coding DNA: TGTGCCAGCAGCTTACAACAGGGCTCCGGGGAGCTGTTTTTT. Its protein product is CASSLQQGSGELFF.